Listed here is a single TCR beta chain. Its antigen remains unidentified. This record comes from a study of vaccination and CD4 T cells after COVID-19. As for the study in general: Six men and four women formed the convalescents, two being Hispanic. Overlapping peptides covering the spike proteins of SARS-CoV-2, HCoV-NL63, HCoV-OC43 and HCoV-229E were added to stimulate cells.

Cultured CD4+ T cell DNA was sequenced using the Oncomine TCR Beta short-read assay. TCRdb fed the PCR reads into MiXCR, producing one record per CDR3 protein. Of about 20,000 distinct CDR3 sequences listed, roughly 50% are singletons. V shed 3 bases and J 3 bases; nucleotides not matched to a gene: 9. Germline V gene data show CDR1 as MDHEN and CDR2 as SYDVKM. This CDR3 has 17 amino acids. Stated treatment: approximately 9-day PBMC culture with coronavirus spike peptide pools or control peptides (ViraFEST assay). After expanding antigen-specific T cells with peptide pools, ViraFEST sequenced their TCRs.

The V gene is TRBV28, the J gene TRBJ2-1; TRBD2 aligns across 9 bases. Sequencing used CD4+ T cells from blood, cultured in vitro. The sequence was obtained from a human donor who had recovered from COVID-19. The CDR3 nucleotides are TGTGCCAGCAGTTTCGCGAGCGGGAGGAGCAACTACAATGAGCAGTTCTTC. Its translation is CASSFASGRSNYNEQFF.